This T cell receptor beta chain was identified in a study of radiotherapy plus CTLA-4 blockade in lung cancer. Study-wide findings and caveats: After radiotherapy and ipilimumab, tumor-derived clones expanded in peripheral blood. Dynamics of early blood T cell clones, together with interferon-beta, were reportedly the best predictors of response.

The assay was immunoSEQ multiplex PCR, and TCRdb's table has in-frame clones only and misses some. This table holds 30,000 to 45,000 clones, 55% to 80% found once. Germline V gives CDR1 SEHNR, CDR2 FQNEAQ (reference sequence). The CDR3 runs to 14 residues. As concerns this clone: What it binds is not known. The junction departs from the called germline gene at one end, perhaps through a read error.

The source is a human donor with non-small cell lung cancer who had stable disease on radiotherapy plus ipilimumab. The rearrangement links TRBV7-9 to TRBJ2-5, with D possibly matching TRBD1 (6 bases). The sample here was peripheral blood, taken from a patient treated with radiotherapy plus ipilimumab. Written as DNA, the CDR3 is TGTGCCAGCAGCTCTGACAGGTACCAGGAGACCCAGTACTTC. Protein: CASSSDRYQETQYF.